One and the same sample provided the 26 T cell receptor beta chains below, sequenced in a study of blood T cell repertoires in COVID-19. Produced via immunoSEQ multiplex PCR; TCRdb's table is partial and in-frame only. The sample has around 200,000 clones, 87% seen once. The material sequenced was peripheral blood. Receptor source: a man aged 55 to 70 who had recovered from COVID-19.

This chain connects TRBV5-1 to TRBJ1-2; 8 bases agree with TRBD1. CDR3 length equals 13 residues. J gave up 8 bases and V 1 base, and 4 bases lay outside the gene matches. CDR1 and CDR2 from the germline V gene are SGHRS and YFSETQ. The CDR3 DNA reads TGCGCCAGCAGCTTGCAGGGGGCGAGGGGCTACACCTTC. Encoded protein: CASSLQGARGYTF.

The genes are TRBV3-1 (or the pseudogene TRBV3-2) and TRBJ2-1; 9 bases agree with TRBD2. The CDR3 has 16 residues. CDR1 LGHDT and CDR2 YNNKEL come from the germline V gene (reference sequence). The trim removed 5 bases at V and 2 bases at J, leaving 7 bases unmatched. CDR3 protein: CASSAVAGVAYNEQFF. CDR3 coding DNA: TGTGCCAGCAGCGCAGTAGCGGGAGTCGCCTACAATGAGCAGTTCTTC.

The chain carries TRBV10-3 and TRBJ1-1; 7 nucleotides match TRBD1. J gave up 3 bases and V 5 bases, and 6 bases lay outside the gene matches. The CDR3 extends over 14 amino acids. Germline V CDR1 and CDR2: ENHRY, SYGVKD. The CDR3 DNA is TGTGCCATCAGTAGACAGGGAGTGGACACTGAAGCTTTCTTT. Translating it yields CAISRQGVDTEAFF.

The CDR3 here is CASSTLRDRNADEQYF. CDR3 nucleotides: TGTGCCAGTAGTACCCTTCGGGACAGGAATGCGGACGAGCAGTACTTC. This chain uses TRBV19 with TRBJ2-7; 8 bases agree with TRBD1. The V and J ends lost 4 bases and 5 bases, in that order; junction bases with no gene match: 13. Per the germline V gene, CDR1 is LNHDA and CDR2 is SQIVND (reference sequence). CDR3 length: 16 amino acids.

This clone showed up just a few times. The chain joins TRBV11-2 to TRBJ2-2, with TRBD1 as a possible D gene (7 bases). Trimming took 3 bases from V and 4 from J, leaving 15 bases between them. CDR3 length equals 16 residues. Germline V lookup: CDR1 SGHAT, CDR2 FQNNGV. CDR3 nucleotides: TGTGCCAGCAGCTTGCTCAGGGGGGAGACCACCGGGGAGCTGTTTTTT. Translated, it gives CASSLLRGETTGELFF.

The CDR3 loop is CAIPGRGSSYEQYF. In nucleotides, the CDR3 is TGTGCCATCCCCGGACGGGGAAGCTCCTACGAGCAGTACTTC. The J gene is TRBJ2-7, the V gene TRBV28; tentatively, D is TRBD2 (5 bases). Germline CDR1 and CDR2: MDHEN and SYDVKM. The CDR3 is 14 residues long. The ends were cut back, 10 bases at V and 0 bases at J, with 16 bases in the middle.

The genes are TRBV2 and TRBJ2-6, with TRBD1 identical over 8 bases. Germline assignment: CDR1 SNHLY and CDR2 FYNNEI. The CDR3 covers 15 residues. Trimming cost V 6 bases and J 5 bases; bases outside gene matches: 6. The CDR3 DNA sequence: TGTGCCAGCAGGGCAGGGGGCCAGTGGGCCAACGTCCTGACTTTC. Encoded protein: CASRAGGQWANVLTF.

A single count supports this clone. V usage is TRBV2 and J usage is TRBJ1-1; perhaps TRBD1 as D (5 bases). Germline loops: CDR1 SNHLY, CDR2 FYNNEI. This CDR3 has 14 residues. The V end lost 6 bases, the J end lost 1 base, and 12 bases lay between the germline ends. The CDR3 region has the DNA TGTGCCAGCAGAGGGGACTCCCGGAACACTGAAGCTTTCTTT. This translates into CASRGDSRNTEAFF. Combining the CDR3 with reference TRBV2 and TRBJ1-1 gives the whole variable domain EPEVTQTPSHQVTQMGQEVILRCVPISNHLYFYWYRQILGQKVEFLVSFYNNEISEKSEIFDDQFSVERPDGSNFTLKIRSTKLEDSAMYFCASRGDSRNTEAFFGQGTRLTVV.

This clone showed up just once. The chain recombines TRBV7-9 with TRBJ1-5; 9 nucleotides line up with TRBD1. The V gene's germline CDR1 is SEHNR and CDR2 FQNEAQ (reference sequence). V shed 5 bases and J 7 bases; nucleotides not matched to a gene: 6. This CDR3 has 14 amino acids. The CDR3 loop is CASSQTGGGQPQHF. CDR3 nucleotides: TGTGCCAGCAGCCAAACAGGGGGCGGACAGCCCCAGCATTTT.

J is TRBJ2-3 and V is TRBV11-1, with 10 nucleotides matching TRBD2. The CDR3 totals 16 residues. Germline V gene data show CDR1 as SGHAT and CDR2 as FQDESV (reference sequence). V lost 6 bases and J lost 0; bases outside the gene matches: 6. CDR3 DNA: TGTGCCAGCAGTGGACTAGCGGTCGCTAGCACAGATACGCAGTATTTT. It codes for CASSGLAVASTDTQYF.

The V and J genes are TRBV10-3 and TRBJ2-3; D is perhaps TRBD1 (6 bases). The length of the CDR3 is 14 residues. V was cut by 2 bases and J by 4 bases, with 10 bases left in between. Germline V gene data show CDR1 as ENHRY and CDR2 as SYGVKD. The CDR3 spells CAISEEKGADTQYF. The CDR3, as DNA: TGTGCCATCAGTGAGGAGAAGGGGGCAGATACGCAGTATTTT.

This chain uses TRBV7-9 with TRBJ1-1; D ambiguous. Trimming took off 7 bases at V and 1 base at J, with 10 bases between the two ends. Germline assignment: CDR1 SEHNR and CDR2 FQNEAQ (reference sequence). This CDR3 spans 13 amino acids. CDR3 amino acids: CASTLSSNTEAFF. The CDR3 bases are TGTGCCAGCACCCTGTCTTCGAACACTGAAGCTTTCTTT. Full variable domain (remainder filled in from reference TRBV7-9 and TRBJ1-1): DTGVSQNPRHKITKRGQNVTFRCDPISEHNRLYWYRQTLGQGPEFLTYFQNEAQLEKSRLLSDRFSAERPKGSFSTLEIQRTEQGDSAMYLCASTLSSNTEAFFGQGTRLTVV.

The chain employs TRBV18 and TRBJ2-2; tentatively, D is TRBD1 (6 bases). Trimming removed 3 bases from V and 6 bases from J, with 14 bases in between. Germline V gene data show CDR1 as KGHSH and CDR2 as LQKENI. This CDR3 is built from 15 residues. The CDR3 here is CASSPQSGVPGELFF. The CDR3 nucleotides are TGTGCCAGCTCACCCCAATCAGGGGTACCCGGGGAGCTGTTTTTT.

This clone was seen only once. The gene calls are TRBV6-5 and TRBJ1-1; 9 bases are shared with TRBD1. This CDR3 region has 12 residues. V dropped 4 bases and J dropped 10; count of bases not matched to a gene: 4. The germline gives CDR1 MNHEY, CDR2 SVGAGI. CDR3 bases: TGTGCCAGCAGTTCGGGGACAGGGAGAGCTTTCTTT. Amino acids: CASSSGTGRAFF.

This chain links TRBV5-8 with TRBJ2-5; 8 positions agree with TRBD1. CDR1 SGHTS and CDR2 YDEGEE come from the germline V gene. V lost 2 bases and J lost 4; bases outside the gene matches: 7. The CDR3 has 15 residues. This CDR3 reads CASSFFQGAGETQYF. The CDR3 bases are TGTGCCAGCAGCTTCTTCCAGGGGGCAGGAGAGACCCAGTACTTC.

The gene calls are TRBV6-5 and TRBJ2-7, with 10 nucleotides matching TRBD1. This CDR3 contains 13 residues. The trim removed 6 bases at V and 5 bases at J, leaving 4 bases unmatched. Germline lookup yields CDR1 MNHEY and CDR2 SVGAGI. The CDR3 nucleotides read TGTGCCAGCAGACGACAGGGGGCGGACGAGCAGTACTTC. Translation gives CASRRQGADEQYF.

The chain recombines TRBV18 with TRBJ2-2; the match to TRBD1 covers 7 bases. Trimming removed 3 bases from V and 2 bases from J; junction bases left unmatched: 9. The CDR3 is 17 amino acids. Germline loops: CDR1 KGHSH, CDR2 LQKENI. The CDR3 nucleotides are TGTGCCAGCTCACCCTTCGACAGGGCCATAAACACCGGGGAGCTGTTTTTT. It yields the protein CASSPFDRAINTGELFF.

The V and J genes are TRBV19 and TRBJ2-2; perhaps TRBD1 as D (5 bases). Germline lookup yields CDR1 LNHDA and CDR2 SQIVND (reference sequence). The length of the CDR3 is 13 residues. CDR3 region: CGSQGMITGELFF. CDR3 in DNA: TGTGGCAGCCAGGGTATGATCACCGGGGAGCTGTTTTTT.

This clone was found once. This chain joins TRBV6-2 or TRBV6-3 and TRBJ2-1; 10 nucleotides align to TRBD2. The CDR3 runs 14 residues. Per the germline V gene, CDR1 is MNHEY and CDR2 is SVGEGT. V gave up 5 bases and J gave up 6 bases; unmatched junction bases: 4. The CDR3 nucleotides read TGTGCCAGCAGTCCAGCGGGGGGGATCAATGAGCAGTTCTTC. It encodes CASSPAGGINEQFF.

This clone was found once. This chain connects TRBV5-1 to TRBJ2-3; D ambiguous. V lost 7 bases and J lost 6, with 15 bases in between. The CDR3 spans 13 residues. From germline, CDR1 is SGHRS and CDR2 YFSETQ. The CDR3 coding sequence is TGCGCCAGCTCCCGCCCAGGCTCCGATACGCAGTATTTT. Its protein product is CASSRPGSDTQYF.

The chain carries TRBV28 and TRBJ2-7, with TRBD2 as a possible D gene (5 bases). Per the germline V gene, CDR1 is MDHEN and CDR2 is SYDVKM. The CDR3 is made up of 16 amino acids. Trimming took 5 bases from V and 0 from J, leaving 17 bases between them. The CDR3 nucleotides are TGTGCCAGCAGTGAGCGTCCTAGCTCCTTCTCCTACGAGCAGTACTTC. Residues: CASSERPSSFSYEQYF.

The V call is TRBV19, the J call TRBJ2-7; unclear D gene. The CDR3 loop spans 13 amino acids. V shed 0 bases and J shed 4 bases, with 7 bases lying between them. CDR1 is LNHDA, CDR2 SQIVND, per germline (reference sequence). The CDR3: CASSIDTVYEQYF. The CDR3 DNA is TGTGCCAGTAGTATAGATACGGTTTACGAGCAGTACTTC.

The chain carries TRBV5-1 and TRBJ1-6; the D is unclear. Germline CDR1 SGHRS, CDR2 YFSETQ. V was pared by 0 bases and J by 9 bases, with 10 bases between. The CDR3 length is 14 residues. CDR3 sequence (DNA): TGCGCCAGCAGCTTGGAATTAGGAGGTTCACCCCTCCACTTT. Translated: CASSLELGGSPLHF.

This sequence joins TRBV9 and TRBJ1-5, with no clear D. Trimming cost V 6 bases and J 6 bases, with 10 bases left between them. CDR3 size: 12 residues. Germline CDR1 and CDR2: SGDLS and YYNGEE. The CDR3 sequence: CASNLEGQPQHF. The DNA for the CDR3 is TGTGCCAGCAACTTAGAGGGTCAGCCCCAGCATTTT.

For the CDR3, the DNA is TGTGCCAGCACCCGAGGGGGGGGCAGGGTCACTGAAGCTTTCTTT. It is translated as CASTRGGGRVTEAFF. The chain couples TRBV5-4 to TRBJ1-1, with D maybe TRBD1 (6 bases). V was shortened by 6 bases and J by 4 bases, with 19 bases between the two germline ends. Per germline, CDR1 SGHNT and CDR2 YYREEE (reference sequence). The CDR3 is 15 amino acids.

The rearrangement uses TRBV5-1 and TRBJ2-5; 8 bases line up with TRBD1. V lost 1 base and J lost 4; bases outside the gene matches: 6. CDR1 and CDR2 (germline): SGHRS, YFSETQ. This CDR3 is 15 amino acids long. This CDR3 reads CASSLSGQVGETQYF. The CDR3, as DNA: TGCGCCAGCAGCTTGTCGGGACAGGTAGGAGAGACCCAGTACTTC.